The T cell receptor (beta chain) under discussion was sequenced for a study of breast tumors, draining lymph nodes, adjacent tissues. Overall study results and limits: Tumor and nontumor repertoires were significantly more similar in luminal-like than in basal-like breast cancer.

Many counts were recorded for this clonotype. Its matching antigen is unknown. Samples came from axillary lymph nodes draining the breast cancer. Trimming shortened V by 8 bases and J by 4 bases, and 14 bases separated the two germline ends. CDR3 length equals 14 residues. Germline V gene lookup returns CDR1 SGHTA and CDR2 FQGTGA. Each CDR3 protein is one row after TCRdb ran MiXCR on the multiplex PCR reads. The sample carries about 150,000 distinct CDR3 sequences, 30% to 35% recorded once. The V call is TRBV7-3, the J call TRBJ2-2, with TRBD1 as a possible D gene (6 bases). The TCR comes from a female donor with breast cancer. Some clones in this sample may be carry-over from other donors' samples. The sequenced material came from axillary lymph node tissue. CDR3 in amino acids: CASRLDRFTGELFF. DNA of the CDR3: TGTGCCAGCCGACTCGACAGGTTCACCGGGGAGCTGTTTTTT.